This TCR beta chain was documented in a study of identical twins. With template switching, a universal primer site was added, and the cDNA carried unique molecular identifiers. TCRdb re-called the 5' RACE reads with MiXCR, one entry per CDR3 protein. The sample lists about 690,000 distinct CDR3 sequences; 21% were seen once. This CDR3 contains 15 residues. Germline V gene lookup returns CDR1 SNHLY and CDR2 FYNNEI. The junction had 7 bases not matched to a gene; V was cut back by 6 bases and J by 4 bases. These data also formed part of another study, on T cells expressing NK-cell markers. This second study notes: The same clonotypes also predominated in the CD3+CD56-NKG2C+ fraction of several donors. The study left the HCMV specificity of expanded NKG2C+ T cell clones unresolved.

Sequenced sample: PBMCs. This receptor was identified in a woman aged 18 to 35 in good health. The chain recombines TRBV2 with TRBJ2-7, with TRBD1 matching over 12 bases. The CDR3 protein is CASRAGTGGEYEQYF. As DNA, the CDR3 is TGTGCCAGCAGGGCCGGGACAGGGGGCGAGTACGAGCAGTACTTC.